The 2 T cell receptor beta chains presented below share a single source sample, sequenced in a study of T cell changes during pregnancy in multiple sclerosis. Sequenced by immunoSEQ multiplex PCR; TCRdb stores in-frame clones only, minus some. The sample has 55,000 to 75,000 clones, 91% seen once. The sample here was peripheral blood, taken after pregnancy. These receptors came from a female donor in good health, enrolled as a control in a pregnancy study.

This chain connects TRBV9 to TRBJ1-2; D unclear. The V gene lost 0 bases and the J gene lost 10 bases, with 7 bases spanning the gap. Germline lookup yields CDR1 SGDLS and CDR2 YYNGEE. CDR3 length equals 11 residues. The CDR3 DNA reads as TGTGCCAGCAGCGTAGCGGGTATCTACACCTTC. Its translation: CASSVAGIYTF.

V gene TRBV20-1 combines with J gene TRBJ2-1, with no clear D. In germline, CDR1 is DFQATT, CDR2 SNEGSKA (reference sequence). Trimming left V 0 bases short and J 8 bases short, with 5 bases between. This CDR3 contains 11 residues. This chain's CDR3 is CSAREAYEQFF. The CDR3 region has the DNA TGCAGTGCTAGAGAAGCCTATGAGCAGTTCTTC.